This TCR beta chain derives from a study of T cells in severe cutaneous drug reactions. Study findings and constraints: Blister cells averaged around 31% and PBMC roughly 5% TRBV12-4 in carbamazepine-induced Stevens-Johnson syndrome or toxic epidermal necrolysis patients.

On this clonotype itself: As yet, its antigen is unknown.

Carbamazepine had induced Stevens-Johnson syndrome or toxic epidermal necrolysis in the sequenced donors. Bulk and single-cell libraries used iRepertoire multiplex PCR with TCR subtype-specific primers. TCRdb reprocessed the multiplex PCR reads and stores each CDR3 protein as one record, lacking DNA. In all, the sample yields about 9,600 distinct CDR3 sequences. There are 12 residues in the CDR3. Germline V gene data show CDR1 as SQVTM and CDR2 as ANQGSEA. This clonotype was obtained from a human donor with Stevens-Johnson syndrome, a severe cutaneous drug reaction. The chain recombines TRBV29-1 with TRBJ1-2. Sequencing was performed on cells from a skin blister. The CDR3 loop is CSATLANYGYTF.